This TCR beta chain was observed in a study of regulatory T cells in long-lasting Graves disease. CDR1 is SGHTA, CDR2 FQGTGA, per germline. The CDR3 spans 15 residues. Notes on this clonotype: What it binds is unknown. One end of the junction does not line up with germline, which may come from a read error.

The time point: newly diagnosed GD, antithyroid drugs for less than 3 months. The TCR library was made from RNA that had been extracted from PBMCs in TRIzol. Study-wide findings and caveats: Newly diagnosed Graves' patients had higher TCR diversity than persistent ones.

Investigators prepared the TCR beta libraries by applying iRepertoire HTBI primers and Arm-PCR of CDR3 regions. Using its own MiXCR run on the multiplex PCR reads, TCRdb lists one record per CDR3 protein. The sample lists 450,000 to 650,000 distinct CDR3 sequences, about 16% occurring once. The sample was also reused in another study, on T cells in Graves' hyperthyroidism and ophthalmopathy.

The sequence was collected from a woman aged 40 to 65 with Graves disease. The sample consisted of peripheral blood mononuclear cells (PBMCs), taken at new diagnosis, from a patient treated with antithyroid drugs. This sequence joins TRBV7-3 and TRBJ2-3; D might be TRBD2 (6 bases). The CDR3, as DNA: TGTGTCAGCAGCTTAAATGGGGGGTTCACAGATACGCAGTATTTT. This gives the protein CVSSLNGGFTDTQYF.